The present T cell receptor beta chain was sequenced within a study of Graves' ophthalmopathy and Graves' hyperthyroidism. Findings and caveats of the study: This model predicted ophthalmopathy progression (sensitivity 70% to 71%, specificity about 72%). Cross-validated, the 13-signature model showed 87.88%/81.08% sensitivity/specificity, and 80%/75% in the test set.

Trimming stripped 6 bases from V and 4 bases from J, with 15 bases between. The CDR3 is 14 amino acids. Ophthalmopathy-affected donors exhibited moderate-to-severe activity, CAS ≥3, NOSPECS ≥4, and duration under 3 months. Establishment of the diagnosis relied upon clinical symptoms, serum thyroxine, TRAb, thyroid ultrasound and orbital computed tomography. In this sample, this clonotype turned up many times. The antigen is undetermined. Using RNA transcripts, the TCR beta CDR3 regions were amplified. The first-round RT-PCR employed HTBI primers together with the Qiagen OneStep RT-PCR kit. A multiplex PCR was then performed as the second round. TCRdb reprocessed the multiplex PCR reads via MiXCR and lists one record per CDR3 protein. The sample lists around 660,000 distinct CDR3 sequences, roughly 39% seen once, with 3% to 3.5% in the top ten.

The sequence was obtained from an adult man with Graves' ophthalmopathy. The specimen was peripheral blood. The V call is TRBV12-3 or TRBV12-4, the J call TRBJ1-2; D unresolved. The CDR3 nucleotides read TGTGCCAGCAGCCCCGTTGGGATCGTCTATGGCTACACCTTC. This gives the protein CASSPVGIVYGYTF.